Below are 18 T cell receptor beta chains sequenced from a single sample in a study of response to subunit inactivated influenza vaccine. TCRdb reprocessed the RT-PCR reads with MiXCR, giving one entry per CDR3 protein. Altogether approximately 300,000 distinct CDR3 sequences are present, about 20% being singletons, with the ten largest covering around a tenth. The sample was PBMCs from blood, taken approximately 20 months after vaccination. Receptors were obtained from a man in his fifties or sixties who received an inactivated influenza vaccine.

The V gene is TRBV30, the J gene TRBJ1-2, with D possibly being TRBD1 (5 bases). This CDR3 has 12 amino acids. The ends were cut back, 7 bases at V and 0 bases at J, with 9 bases in the middle. Per the germline V gene, CDR1 is GTSNPN and CDR2 is SVGIG (reference sequence). Here the CDR3 DNA reads TGTGCCTCGGACACCCCTAACTATGGCTACACCTTC. This gives the protein CASDTPNYGYTF.

This clonotype has at least ten counts. This chain joins TRBV5-1 and TRBJ2-3; unclear D gene. The CDR3 runs 15 residues. Germline CDR1 and CDR2: SGHRS and YFSETQ. Trimming removed 0 bases at V and 0 bases at J, with 8 bases between. The CDR3 here is CASSLDVQSTDTQYF. The CDR3 DNA is TGCGCCAGCAGCTTGGATGTCCAGAGCACAGATACGCAGTATTTT.

This sequence joins TRBV27 and TRBJ2-2, with D perhaps TRBD1 (6 bases). Looked up from germline, CDR1 is MNHEY and CDR2 is SMNVEV (reference sequence). Trimming stripped 6 bases from V and 3 bases from J, with 17 bases between. This CDR3 comprises 16 residues. DNA for the CDR3: TGTGCCAGCAGACCTGGACAGAGTCGCTACACCGGGGAGCTGTTTTTT. Encoded protein: CASRPGQSRYTGELFF.

J is TRBJ2-7 and V is TRBV9; D tentatively reads TRBD1 or TRBD2 (5 bases each). The CDR3 sequence is 14 residues long. V was clipped by 0 bases and J by 3 bases, with 10 bases between them. CDR1 and CDR2 from the germline V gene are SGDLS and YYNGEE. CDR3 DNA: TGTGCCAGCAGCGTAGCGGGACCCGACTACGAGCAGTACTTC. Protein: CASSVAGPDYEQYF.

V gene TRBV6-5 combines with J gene TRBJ2-2; D gene unclear. The CDR3 extends over 15 amino acids. CDR1 and CDR2 from the germline V gene are MNHEY and SVGAGI. V shed 2 bases and J shed 1 base, with 8 bases lying between them. The CDR3 DNA is TGTGCCAGCAGTTACGGCACTATGAACACCGGGGAGCTGTTTTTT. Its translation is CASSYGTMNTGELFF.

The chain uses TRBV12-3 or TRBV12-4 and TRBJ1-4, with D perhaps TRBD1 (6 bases). This CDR3 region has 16 residues. V dropped 4 bases and J dropped 5 bases, with 17 bases sitting between them. This CDR3 reads CASSSGQFRWNEKLFF. The CDR3 DNA follows: TGTGCCAGCAGTTCTGGACAGTTTCGATGGAATGAAAAACTGTTTTTT.

The table lists this clonotype with many counts. This chain links TRBV6-6 with TRBJ1-1, with D possibly being TRBD1 (6 bases). The V end lost 10 bases, the J end lost 8 bases, and 14 bases lay between the germline ends. The CDR3 extends over 11 amino acids. CDR1 and CDR2 (germline): MNHNY, SVGAGI (reference sequence). CDR3 sequence: CATLEGVEAFF. The CDR3 nucleotides are TGTGCCACCCTGGAGGGGGTGGAAGCTTTCTTT.

This chain connects TRBV5-1 to TRBJ2-7; TRBD1 matches 9 bases. The CDR3 loop spans 14 amino acids. Germline CDR1 is SGHRS and CDR2 is YFSETQ. V shed 4 bases, J shed 1 base, and the junction held 3 bases outside the gene matches. This CDR3 is CASSGGTGSYEQYF. The CDR3 bases are TGCGCCAGCAGCGGCGGGACAGGGTCCTACGAGCAGTACTTC.

V is TRBV9 and J is TRBJ1-2; the D gene is possibly TRBD1 (5 bases). Germline-derived CDR1 and CDR2 are SGDLS and YYNGEE. V was trimmed by 3 bases and J by 6 bases, leaving 12 bases between them. This CDR3 contains 13 residues. CDR3 DNA: TGTGCCAGCAGCGCCACAGGAACCGATGGCTACACCTTC. Residues: CASSATGTDGYTF.

This clonotype has only a few counts. The CDR3 here is CSAVDSALRWDTEAFF. The CDR3 DNA is TGCAGTGCTGTGGACAGCGCCCTTCGCTGGGACACTGAAGCTTTCTTT. The rearrangement links TRBV20-1 to TRBJ1-1, with D perhaps TRBD1 (6 bases). The ends were cut back, 5 bases at V and 3 bases at J, with 22 bases in the middle. This CDR3 region has 16 residues. Looked up from germline, CDR1 is DFQATT and CDR2 is SNEGSKA (reference sequence).

This chain's CDR3 is CASSPRPESNIQYF. CDR3 in DNA: TGTGCCAGCAGCCCGAGGCCTGAATCAAACATTCAGTACTTC. The genes are TRBV13 and TRBJ2-4, with D unresolved. V dropped 5 bases and J dropped 6 bases, with 14 bases sitting between them. Germline CDR1 reads PRHDT; CDR2 reads FYEKMQ (reference sequence). The CDR3 sequence is 14 residues long.

This clonotype was counted between two and nine times. This sequence joins TRBV9 and TRBJ2-5, with D hard to call. The CDR3 has 13 amino acids. Germline V lookup: CDR1 SGDLS, CDR2 YYNGEE. V lost 0 bases to trimming and J lost 2 bases, with 5 bases between them. The CDR3 DNA reads as TGTGCCAGCAGCGTAGGGCAGCAAGAGACCCAGTACTTC. It yields the protein CASSVGQQETQYF. The entire variable domain, with the rest obtained from reference TRBV9 and TRBJ2-5, is as follows: DSGVTQTPKHLITATGQRVTLRCSPRSGDLSVYWYQQSLDQGLQFLIQYYNGEERAKGNILERFSAQQFPDLHSELNLSSLELGDSALYFCASSVGQQETQYFGPGTRLLVL.

This chain links TRBV2 with TRBJ2-1; D is unresolved. V lost 2 bases to trimming and J lost 0 bases, with 8 bases between them. Germline CDR1 and CDR2: SNHLY and FYNNEI. The CDR3 has 15 amino acids. The CDR3 nucleotides are TGTGCCAGCAGTGAATGGCGAAGCTCCTACAATGAGCAGTTCTTC. As protein: CASSEWRSSYNEQFF.

Regarding this clonotype: At one end the junction does not follow the germline gene, possibly because of a read error. The chain is built from TRBV20-1 and TRBJ1-3; TRBD1 matches at 8 bases. The CDR3 contains 16 residues. CDR1 is DFQATT, CDR2 SNEGSKA, per germline (reference sequence). CDR3 in DNA: TGCAGTGCTAGAGATAGTGACAGGGGCTCTGGAAACCCCATATATTTT. Protein sequence: CSARDSDRGSGNPIYF.

The count of this clonotype is one. The rearrangement uses TRBV5-1 and TRBJ2-1; D is undetermined. The CDR3 covers 12 residues. Trimming stripped 3 bases from V and 5 bases from J, with 6 bases between. From germline, CDR1 is SGHRS and CDR2 YFSETQ. CDR3 loop: CASSSTNNEQFF. In nucleotides, the CDR3 is TGCGCCAGCAGCTCGACAAACAATGAGCAGTTCTTC.

This clonotype was seen a handful of times. The V gene is TRBV7-8, the J gene TRBJ1-1; D is perhaps TRBD1 (6 bases). The CDR3 sequence is 15 residues long. The V end lost 2 bases, the J end lost 1 base, and 11 bases lay between the germline ends. Germline CDR1 is SGHVS and CDR2 is FQNEAQ. The CDR3 bases are TGTGCCAGCAGCTTACATGACAGGCCGAACACTGAAGCTTTCTTT. Its translation is CASSLHDRPNTEAFF.

This clonotype was picked up a small number of times. The chain links TRBV4-2 to TRBJ2-5; a weak D match, TRBD1 (5 bases). V was shortened by 0 bases and J by 7 bases, with 9 bases between the two germline ends. CDR1 is LGHNA, CDR2 YNFKEQ, per germline. This CDR3 spans 13 amino acids. The CDR3 DNA reads as TGTGCCAGCAGCCAAGACAGGGAAGGGACCCAGTACTTC. Protein: CASSQDREGTQYF.

The gene calls are TRBV12-3 or TRBV12-4 and TRBJ1-1, with D uncertain. V was cut by 3 bases and J by 9 bases, with 14 bases left in between. The CDR3 runs to 13 residues. As DNA, the CDR3 is TGTGCCAGCAGTTTTGGCAAACCTCCAAAAGCTTTCTTT. The encoded protein is CASSFGKPPKAFF.